The present T cell receptor beta chain was sequenced within a study of shared clonotypes between healthy human individuals. Study results and limitations: There were few donors, and this limited the genetic and exposure-history diversity represented.

Terminally differentiated effector memory CD45RA+ cells were excluded from the naive CD8 cells, which were CD45RO-negative and positively selected for CCR7. TCRdb keeps only in-frame clones here, not all; method: immunoSEQ multiplex PCR. The sample lists around 550,000 clones, 95% occurring once. This clone occurred a few times. Its target is not known. The J segment lost 13 bases and the V segment lost 6 bases, leaving 14 bases of the junction unmatched. The CDR3 is 13 amino acids. From germline, CDR1 is MDHEN and CDR2 SYDVKM. This receptor was obtained from a woman under 40 in good health. The chain employs TRBV28 and TRBJ1-2; TRBD1 matches 7 bases. The sample was naive CD8+ T cells sorted from blood. DNA for the CDR3: TGTGCCAGCAGCTTTTACGAGCAGGGGGATGTCACCTTC. As protein: CASSFYEQGDVTF.